This T cell receptor beta chain was profiled in a study of cytomegalovirus exposure and HLA in healthy donors. In the study overall: Unique TCR beta sequences numbering about 100 million came from 150 million to 200 million T cells in an earlier analysis. There were several hundred genotyped donors. Of these, 81% fell in the genetic ancestry cluster associated with self-reported Caucasian donors.

Study-wide points: TCR beta V- and J-gene trimming, according to a later analysis, was linked to a missense DCLRE1C variant. The authors listed some 150 TCR beta chains as cytomegalovirus-associated.

Germline assignment: CDR1 LNHDA and CDR2 SQIVND (reference sequence). This CDR3 comprises 10 residues. The V and J ends lost 9 bases and 5 bases respectively, with 8 bases between them. Primers included in the PCR were 60 Vbeta and 13 Jbeta primers. TCRdb's copy holds only in-frame clones and misses some; the assay was immunoSEQ multiplex PCR. Counted here are about 130,000 clones, roughly 80% occurring once; the ten biggest clones make up 4%. Notes on this clone: Its antigen is not identified.

The sequenced material came from PBMCs. The chain is built from TRBV19 and TRBJ2-7; D possibly corresponds to TRBD2 (7 bases). The receptor comes from a man aged 18 to 30 in good health and CMV-seropositive. CDR3 nucleotides: TGTGCCAGAGGGGGGGACGAGCAGTACTTC. This encodes CARGGDEQYF.